The source of this T cell receptor beta chain is a study of persistence of HIV-infected CD4 T cells. Sequencing used immunoSEQ version 4 in survey mode. Sequencing used immunoSEQ multiplex PCR; TCRdb keeps in-frame clones, though not all of them. The profile shows approximately 18,000 clones, about 65% of them singletons. About this clone itself: Antigen: not known.

Study-wide findings and caveats: CMV- and Gag-responding cells had lower TCRbeta richness than CD3/CD28-responding cells. Antigen-responding cells were enriched for degenerate expanded CDR3beta sequences.

The stimulus was lysate of CMV-infected fibroblasts, around 9.3 ug/mL. CD4+ T cells upregulating both CD40 ligand and CD69 were sorted as responding cells. For at least 4 years, plasma HIV-1 RNA was undetectable (<50 copies/mL). Donors had CD4+ T cell counts above 400 cells/uL and were CMV-seropositive. Germline values: CDR1 SGDLS, CDR2 YYNGEE. The CDR3 is 16 amino acids. V gave up 4 bases and J gave up 2 bases; unmatched junction bases: 5. This TCR was recovered from an adult woman with HIV who was CMV-seropositive. The chain recombines TRBV9 with TRBJ2-6, with TRBD1 identical over 8 bases. Source: CD4+ T cells sorted from PBMCs after 18-hour stimulation, taken from a patient who received antiretroviral therapy. CDR3 region: CASSPRQGTGANVLTF. The CDR3 DNA reads TGTGCCAGCAGCCCTAGACAGGGGACTGGGGCCAACGTCCTGACTTTC.